These T cell receptor beta chains were read from a single sample in a study of blood T cell repertoires in COVID-19. Produced via immunoSEQ multiplex PCR; TCRdb's table is partial and in-frame only. The sample lists 100,000 or so clones, roughly 82% occurring once. The sample was peripheral blood. The receptors come from a man older than 75 with acute or convalescent COVID-19. CDR3s include the opening cysteine and the closing phenylalanine or tryptophan. Each record gives: D gene, J gene, V gene, clone size, CDR3 protein, CDR3 DNA. The D gene is left open where the match is weak. Clone size, where shown, is once, few, many, or a class for clones that have expanded.

d_call: .; j_call: TRBJ1-2; v_call: TRBV28; clone_size: .; cdr3_aa: CASSSSGWGRDYGYTF; cdr3_nt: TGTGCCAGCAGTTCCTCCGGGTGGGGCCGTGACTATGGCTACACCTTC
d_call: .; j_call: TRBJ2-1; v_call: TRBV9; clone_size: .; cdr3_aa: CASSVGGTSEQFF; cdr3_nt: TGTGCCAGCAGCGTCGGGGGAACGAGTGAGCAGTTCTTC
d_call: .; j_call: TRBJ2-7; v_call: TRBV5-5; clone_size: .; cdr3_aa: CATSQYGGSYEQYF; cdr3_nt: TGTGCCACCTCTCAGTACGGAGGCTCCTACGAGCAGTACTTC
d_call: TRBD1; j_call: TRBJ1-1; v_call: TRBV11-2; clone_size: .; cdr3_aa: CASSSQGGTEAFF; cdr3_nt: TGTGCCAGCAGCTCCCAGGGGGGCACTGAAGCTTTCTTT
d_call: .; j_call: TRBJ1-6; v_call: TRBV27; clone_size: few; cdr3_aa: CASRLRTPRGILSYNSPLHF; cdr3_nt: TGTGCCAGCAGGCTAAGGACACCCAGAGGCATTCTCTCCTATAATTCACCCCTCCACTTT
d_call: TRBD2; j_call: TRBJ2-2; v_call: TRBV5-4; clone_size: .; cdr3_aa: CASSVAGAGGELFF; cdr3_nt: TGTGCCAGCAGCGTAGCGGGGGCGGGGGGGGAGCTGTTTTTT
d_call: .; j_call: TRBJ2-3; v_call: TRBV5-4; clone_size: .; cdr3_aa: CASSFGRAPDTQYF; cdr3_nt: TGTGCCAGCAGCTTTGGCAGGGCCCCAGATACGCAGTATTTT
d_call: .; j_call: TRBJ1-1; v_call: TRBV10-3; clone_size: .; cdr3_aa: CAISLEGNTEAFF; cdr3_nt: TGTGCCATCAGCCTCGAGGGGAACACTGAAGCTTTCTTT
d_call: .; j_call: TRBJ2-4; v_call: TRBV19; clone_size: .; cdr3_aa: CASSINWGNAKNIQYF; cdr3_nt: TGTGCCAGTAGTATCAATTGGGGCAACGCCAAAAACATTCAGTACTTC
d_call: .; j_call: TRBJ1-6; v_call: TRBV28; clone_size: .; cdr3_aa: CASSFPGLFDSPLHF; cdr3_nt: TGTGCCAGCAGTTTTCCAGGGCTATTCGATTCACCCCTCCACTTT
d_call: TRBD2; j_call: TRBJ2-7; v_call: TRBV5-4; clone_size: .; cdr3_aa: CASNPGLAPYEQYF; cdr3_nt: TGTGCCAGCAACCCGGGACTAGCACCCTACGAGCAGTACTTC
d_call: TRBD1; j_call: TRBJ1-1; v_call: TRBV29-1; clone_size: .; cdr3_aa: CSARTGKNTEAFF; cdr3_nt: TGCAGCGCAAGGACAGGGAAGAACACTGAAGCTTTCTTT
d_call: .; j_call: TRBJ2-2; v_call: TRBV29-1; clone_size: once; cdr3_aa: CATGYNTGELFF; cdr3_nt: TGCGCGACCGGGTATAACACCGGGGAGCTGTTTTTT
d_call: TRBD2; j_call: TRBJ2-7; v_call: TRBV19; clone_size: .; cdr3_aa: CASSSREGRSSYEQYF; cdr3_nt: TGTGCCAGTAGTAGCCGGGAGGGACGGAGCTCCTACGAGCAGTACTTC
d_call: .; j_call: TRBJ1-1; v_call: TRBV14; clone_size: .; cdr3_aa: CASSQDRGTEAFF; cdr3_nt: TGTGCCAGCAGCCAAGATAGAGGGACAGAAGCTTTCTTT
d_call: TRBD1; j_call: TRBJ2-3; v_call: TRBV7-8; clone_size: .; cdr3_aa: CASSRDRAADTQYF; cdr3_nt: TGTGCCAGCAGCCGAGACAGGGCCGCAGATACGCAGTATTTT
d_call: .; j_call: TRBJ2-7; v_call: TRBV11-3; clone_size: medium-sized; cdr3_aa: CASSLNPGPYEQYF; cdr3_nt: TGTGCCAGCAGCTTAAATCCGGGTCCCTACGAGCAGTACTTC
d_call: .; j_call: TRBJ1-3; v_call: TRBV30; clone_size: once; cdr3_aa: CAWSVLGGGFSGNTIYF; cdr3_nt: TGTGCCTGGAGTGTACTGGGCGGGGGGTTCTCTGGAAACACCATATATTTT
d_call: TRBD2; j_call: TRBJ2-5; v_call: TRBV7-2; clone_size: .; cdr3_aa: CASSLGLAGGRVETQYF; cdr3_nt: TGTGCCAGCAGCTTAGGACTGGCGGGAGGGAGGGTAGAGACCCAGTACTTC
d_call: .; j_call: TRBJ2-6; v_call: TRBV7-2; clone_size: many; cdr3_aa: CASSFRSGANVLTF; cdr3_nt: TGTGCCAGCAGCTTCCGCTCTGGGGCCAACGTCCTGACTTTC
d_call: TRBD1; j_call: TRBJ2-1; v_call: TRBV24-1; clone_size: .; cdr3_aa: CATMGQGNEQFF; cdr3_nt: TGTGCCACCATGGGACAGGGCAATGAGCAGTTCTTC
d_call: .; j_call: TRBJ1-5; v_call: TRBV12-5; clone_size: .; cdr3_aa: CASVSDRRHYQPQHF; cdr3_nt: TGTGCTAGTGTCTCGGACAGACGACATTATCAGCCCCAGCATTTT
d_call: .; j_call: TRBJ2-5; v_call: TRBV5-6; clone_size: .; cdr3_aa: CASSFRDIKETQYF; cdr3_nt: TGTGCCAGCAGCTTCCGGGATATAAAAGAGACCCAGTACTTC
d_call: TRBD1; j_call: TRBJ1-1; v_call: TRBV9; clone_size: .; cdr3_aa: CASSVGTGGLGTEAFF; cdr3_nt: TGTGCCAGCAGCGTAGGGACAGGGGGTCTAGGCACTGAAGCTTTCTTT
d_call: .; j_call: TRBJ2-7; v_call: TRBV4-1; clone_size: few; cdr3_aa: CASSLQGDSIYEQYF; cdr3_nt: TGCGCCAGCAGCCTGCAGGGGGACTCGATCTACGAGCAGTACTTC
d_call: .; j_call: TRBJ1-1; v_call: TRBV19; clone_size: .; cdr3_aa: CASSIPGGNTEAFF; cdr3_nt: TGTGCCAGTAGTATCCCTGGCGGTAACACTGAAGCTTTCTTT
d_call: .; j_call: TRBJ1-1; v_call: TRBV6-4; clone_size: few; cdr3_aa: CASSASRNTEAFF; cdr3_nt: TGTGCCAGCAGTGCCTCCAGAAACACTGAAGCTTTCTTT
d_call: .; j_call: TRBJ2-5; v_call: TRBV28; clone_size: .; cdr3_aa: CASTATVQETQYF; cdr3_nt: TGTGCCAGCACGGCGACAGTCCAAGAGACCCAGTACTTC
d_call: .; j_call: TRBJ1-2; v_call: TRBV6-5; clone_size: .; cdr3_aa: CASTSKTRGYTF; cdr3_nt: TGTGCCAGCACGTCAAAAACCCGGGGCTACACCTTC
d_call: .; j_call: TRBJ2-7; v_call: TRBV7-2; clone_size: .; cdr3_aa: CASSSDPGFYEQYF; cdr3_nt: TGTGCCAGCAGCTCGGATCCAGGGTTTTACGAGCAGTACTTC
d_call: TRBD2; j_call: TRBJ2-3; v_call: TRBV4-2; clone_size: many; cdr3_aa: CASSPKTASGGLDTDTQYF; cdr3_nt: TGTGCCAGCAGCCCTAAGACGGCTAGCGGGGGACTTGACACAGATACGCAGTATTTT
d_call: .; j_call: TRBJ1-2; v_call: TRBV9; clone_size: once; cdr3_aa: CASSSSGGSGYTF; cdr3_nt: TGTGCCAGCTCCTCCAGCGGGGGGTCGGGCTACACCTTC
d_call: .; j_call: TRBJ1-1; v_call: TRBV7-9; clone_size: .; cdr3_aa: CASRGPTEAFF; cdr3_nt: TGTGCCAGCAGGGGGCCCACTGAAGCTTTCTTT
d_call: .; j_call: TRBJ2-1; v_call: TRBV19; clone_size: .; cdr3_aa: CASRPLGGFKSYNEQFF; cdr3_nt: TGTGCCAGCCGTCCTTTGGGAGGCTTTAAATCCTACAATGAGCAGTTCTTC
d_call: .; j_call: TRBJ2-2; v_call: TRBV4-1; clone_size: .; cdr3_aa: CASSQDRRDTRTGELFF; cdr3_nt: TGCGCCAGCAGCCAAGATCGAAGGGACACGCGAACCGGGGAGCTGTTTTTT
d_call: .; j_call: TRBJ1-4; v_call: TRBV4-3; clone_size: .; cdr3_aa: CASSQDQGRIEKLFF; cdr3_nt: TGCGCCAGCAGCCAAGATCAGGGCCGGATTGAAAAACTGTTTTTT
d_call: .; j_call: TRBJ1-2; v_call: TRBV28; clone_size: .; cdr3_aa: CASSGGWGYTF; cdr3_nt: TGTGCCAGCAGTGGAGGATGGGGCTACACCTTC
d_call: .; j_call: TRBJ2-7; v_call: TRBV19; clone_size: once; cdr3_aa: CASSKQGSYEQYF; cdr3_nt: TGTGCCAGTAGCAAACAGGGTTCCTACGAGCAGTACTTC
d_call: .; j_call: TRBJ1-6; v_call: TRBV10-2; clone_size: few; cdr3_aa: CASRQGAANSPLHF; cdr3_nt: TGCGCCAGCAGGCAAGGCGCGGCGAATTCACCCCTCCACTTT
d_call: .; j_call: TRBJ1-5; v_call: TRBV27; clone_size: many; cdr3_aa: CASSSITGVQPQHF; cdr3_nt: TGTGCCAGCAGTTCCATCACGGGGGTCCAGCCCCAGCATTTT
d_call: .; j_call: TRBJ1-5; v_call: TRBV4-3; clone_size: .; cdr3_aa: CASSQDLGHREGQPQHF; cdr3_nt: TGCGCCAGCAGCCAAGATCTAGGTCACAGGGAAGGGCAGCCCCAGCATTTT
d_call: .; j_call: TRBJ2-7; v_call: TRBV29-1; clone_size: .; cdr3_aa: CSVKTRSYEQYF; cdr3_nt: TGCAGCGTGAAGACACGTTCCTACGAGCAGTACTTC
d_call: .; j_call: TRBJ1-3; v_call: TRBV7-2; clone_size: .; cdr3_aa: CASSSSQGRSGNTIYF; cdr3_nt: TGTGCCAGCAGCTCATCACAGGGCCGTTCTGGAAACACCATATATTTT